A single sample gave rise to the 30 T cell receptor beta chains below, sequenced in a study of CD8 T cells in Susac syndrome (dated by TCRdb to between 2019 and 2020). Libraries came from the immunoSEQ multiplex PCR assay. RNA was extracted using the RNeasy kit, and about 0.45 to 1 ug of the RNA was reverse transcribed with random hexamers. The public reads were run again by TCRdb, first through fastp at Q25 and then through MiXCR, and only productive beta chains were kept. Rows with a matching CDR3 protein are joined into one entry that keeps the most common DNA and genes. This sample has roughly 200,000 distinct CDR3 sequences in its table, and about 95% of those were observed once. Around 0.08% of the sample is taken by the ten largest. The sequenced sample consisted of CD4+ T cells from PBMCs. Receptor source: a human donor with multiple sclerosis.

This clonotype showed up just once. J is TRBJ2-3 and V is TRBV6-1, with D perhaps being TRBD1 or TRBD2 (6 bases each). V shed 0 bases and J shed 6 bases, with 13 bases lying between them. Germline CDR1 is MNHNS and CDR2 is SASEGT. The CDR3 has 15 amino acids. The CDR3 bases are TGTGCCAGCAGTGAAGCGGGGGGCCGGTCTGATACGCAGTATTTT. Encoded protein: CASSEAGGRSDTQYF.

This chain joins TRBV3-1 and TRBJ1-1, with 9 bases lining up with TRBD1. This CDR3 contains 16 residues. J was trimmed by 6 bases and V by 0 bases; bases with no gene match: 8. In germline, CDR1 is LGHDT, CDR2 YNNKEL (reference sequence). In nucleotides, the CDR3 is TGTGCCAGCAGCCAAGAGGGGACAGGGCGGGTCGCTGAAGCTTTCTTT. Translation gives CASSQEGTGRVAEAFF.

The gene calls are TRBV2 and TRBJ1-1; TRBD1 matches 10 bases. This CDR3 is 13 amino acids long. Germline assignment: CDR1 SNHLY and CDR2 FYNNEI. V shed 8 bases and J 1 base; nucleotides not matched to a gene: 1. CDR3 residues: CASGTGANTEAFF. In DNA form, the CDR3 reads TGTGCCAGCGGGACAGGGGCGAACACTGAAGCTTTCTTT.

In nucleotides, the CDR3 is TGCAGTGCTAGCGATTTATGGGGACGTCAAGGCGCAGATACGCAGTATTTT. This sequence encodes CSASDLWGRQGADTQYF. The chain links TRBV20-1 to TRBJ2-3; D might be TRBD1 or TRBD2, each matching 5 bases. V was shortened by 3 bases and J by 4 bases, with 23 bases between the two germline ends. In germline, CDR1 is DFQATT, CDR2 SNEGSKA (reference sequence). The CDR3 length is 17 residues.

The rearrangement uses TRBV5-4 and TRBJ2-1; 10 positions match TRBD2. The CDR3 contains 18 residues. Germline CDR1 is SGHNT and CDR2 is YYREEE (reference sequence). V lost 3 bases, J lost 6 bases, and 15 bases stayed unmatched. CDR3 residues: CASSYAVSRTSGVNEQFF. The DNA of the CDR3 is TGTGCCAGCAGCTACGCCGTCTCGAGGACTAGCGGAGTCAATGAGCAGTTCTTC.

The J gene is TRBJ2-7, the V gene TRBV7-2, with D possibly being TRBD1 or TRBD2 (6 bases each). V was trimmed by 5 bases and J by 6 bases, leaving 17 bases between them. This CDR3 has 14 amino acids. CDR1 is SGHTA and CDR2 is FQGNSA in the germline V gene. CDR3 protein: CASSTPRRGGEQYF. Written as DNA, the CDR3 is TGTGCCAGCAGCACACCCCGCAGGGGAGGCGAGCAGTACTTC.

The sample holds one count of this clonotype. The V call is TRBV7-3, the J call TRBJ2-3; TRBD2 matches 7 bases. Per germline, CDR1 SGHTA and CDR2 FQGTGA. V lost 2 bases to trimming and J lost 8 bases; unmatched junction nucleotides: 10. The CDR3 covers 15 residues. The CDR3 DNA follows: TGTGCCAGCAGCTTAGCCAGCGGGGCCTCCAGTACGCAGTATTTT. Protein: CASSLASGASSTQYF.

Only one count was recorded for this clonotype. V is TRBV29-1 and J is TRBJ1-1; D is ambiguous. The CDR3 sequence is 12 residues long. The germline V gene has CDR1 SQVTM and CDR2 ANQGSEA. V dropped 3 bases and J dropped 2 bases, with 7 bases sitting between them. The CDR3 DNA reads as TGCAGCGTTGACGGGAGAAACACTGAAGCTTTCTTT. Its translation is CSVDGRNTEAFF. Based on the CDR3 plus reference TRBV29-1 and TRBJ1-1, the full variable domain is SAVISQKPSRDICQRGTSLTIQCQVDSQVTMMFWYRQQPGQSLTLIATANQGSEATYESGFVIDKFPISRPNLTFSTLTVSNMSPEDSSIYLCSVDGRNTEAFFGQGTRLTVV.

The V gene is TRBV20-1, the J gene TRBJ2-5; 11 nucleotides align to TRBD2. The V segment lost 6 bases and the J segment 5 bases; nucleotides outside the gene matches: 5. CDR3 length: 13 residues. Per the germline V gene, CDR1 is DFQATT and CDR2 is SNEGSKA (reference sequence). The CDR3 DNA is TGCAGTGCGGTAGCGGGGGGGAGGGAGACCCAGTACTTC. Encoded protein: CSAVAGGRETQYF.

The chain links TRBV7-9 to TRBJ1-2; a possible D gene is TRBD1 (6 bases). CDR1 SEHNR and CDR2 FQNEAQ come from the germline V gene (reference sequence). The CDR3 runs 16 residues. With 3 bases removed from V and 0 bases from J, the gap between germline ends came to 14 bases. CDR3 sequence (DNA): TGTGCCAGCAGCTTCGGCCCGGGGGCTACTAACTATGGCTACACCTTC. It specifies CASSFGPGATNYGYTF. The whole variable domain, remainder taken from reference TRBV7-9 and TRBJ1-2, is DTGVSQNPRHKITKRGQNVTFRCDPISEHNRLYWYRQTLGQGPEFLTYFQNEAQLEKSRLLSDRFSAERPKGSFSTLEIQRTEQGDSAMYLCASSFGPGATNYGYTFGSGTRLTVV.

This sequence joins TRBV29-1 and TRBJ1-4; 8 positions agree with TRBD1. This CDR3 contains 14 residues. Germline assignment: CDR1 SQVTM and CDR2 ANQGSEA. Losses at the gene ends were 4 bases for V and 5 bases for J; bases not matched to a gene: 6. This CDR3 reads CSVGRTGKNEKLFF. The CDR3 DNA reads TGCAGCGTTGGGCGGACAGGGAAGAATGAAAAACTGTTTTTT.

The CDR3 region has the DNA TGTGCCAGCAACGTAGCCGGGGGAACCGACGAGCAGTACTTC. It codes for CASNVAGGTDEQYF. V usage is TRBV7-9 and J usage is TRBJ2-7, with D tentatively TRBD2 (6 bases). Germline values: CDR1 SEHNR, CDR2 FQNEAQ (reference sequence). The CDR3 runs to 14 residues. Trimming left V 7 bases short and J 5 bases short, with 18 bases between.

In nucleotides, the CDR3 is TGTGCCAGCAGCCAAGGGGGAGGGGCAAAGGCCAACGTCCTGACTTTC. Protein sequence: CASSQGGGAKANVLTF. The rearrangement joins TRBV3-1 to TRBJ2-6; the match to TRBD2 covers 7 bases. CDR1 and CDR2 from the germline V gene are LGHDT and YNNKEL (reference sequence). The CDR3 has 16 residues. V was pared by 1 base and J by 6 bases, with 6 bases of the junction left unmatched.

The chain carries TRBV7-6 and TRBJ2-5, with 10 positions matching TRBD2. The trim removed 5 bases at V and 9 bases at J, leaving 15 bases unmatched. The CDR3 is 16 residues long. The germline gives CDR1 SGHVS, CDR2 FNYEAQ. This CDR3 reads CASSLAVSGGTRAQYF. DNA of the CDR3: TGTGCCAGCAGCCTTGCGGTTAGCGGGGGGACAAGGGCCCAGTACTTC. The full variable domain, with the rest looked up from reference TRBV7-6 and TRBJ2-5, is GAGVSQSPRYKVTKRGQDVALRCDPISGHVSLYWYRQALGQGPEFLTYFNYEAQQDKSGLPNDRFSAERPEGSISTLTIQRTEQRDSAMYRCASSLAVSGGTRAQYFGPGTRLLVL.

This clonotype was counted a single time. The V gene is TRBV14, the J gene TRBJ2-5, with 8 bases matching TRBD2. Germline CDR1 reads SGHDN; CDR2 reads FVKESK. The CDR3 loop spans 17 amino acids. V gave up 1 base and J gave up 4 bases; unmatched junction bases: 11. CDR3 residues: CASSQAIAGTRGETQYF. DNA of the CDR3: TGTGCCAGCAGCCAAGCGATAGCGGGGACCCGAGGAGAGACCCAGTACTTC.

The chain links TRBV30 to TRBJ1-1; no clear D. Germline values: CDR1 GTSNPN, CDR2 SVGIG (reference sequence). Between the trimmed V and J ends, which lost 4 bases and 1 base, there was a span of 13 bases. The CDR3 spans 14 residues. As DNA, the CDR3 is TGTGCCTGGAAGGGTAGATTGACGAACACTGAAGCTTTCTTT. Encoded protein: CAWKGRLTNTEAFF.

The chain recombines TRBV30 with TRBJ2-7; no clear D. V dropped 0 bases and J dropped 3 bases, with 12 bases sitting between them. Germline CDR1 reads GTSNPN; CDR2 reads SVGIG (reference sequence). The CDR3 consists of 14 residues. DNA for the CDR3: TGTGCCTGGAGTGTAAACCCTACTTTCTACGAGCAGTACGTC. Translating it yields CAWSVNPTFYEQYV.

The rearrangement uses TRBV2 and TRBJ2-5; weak D call: TRBD2 (6 bases). The CDR3 totals 15 residues. With 4 bases removed from V and 1 base from J, the gap between germline ends came to 13 bases. Germline values: CDR1 SNHLY, CDR2 FYNNEI. In nucleotides, the CDR3 is TGTGCCAGCAGTGTCCTGCGGGGCCTCCAAGAGACCCAGTACTTC. It yields the protein CASSVLRGLQETQYF.

This chain joins TRBV20-1 and TRBJ1-1; tentative D call: TRBD1 (5 bases). Germline CDR1 reads DFQATT; CDR2 reads SNEGSKA (reference sequence). Trimming took off 3 bases at V and 3 bases at J, with 8 bases between the two ends. The CDR3 contains 12 residues. The CDR3 DNA reads TGCAGTGCTAGTTGGGGGGACACTGAAGCTTTCTTT. It encodes CSASWGDTEAFF.

This clonotype showed up just a few times. The chain uses TRBV12-3 or TRBV12-4 and TRBJ1-5; no definite D call. Trimming removed 3 bases from V and 4 bases from J, with 4 bases in between. This CDR3 has 12 residues. The DNA for the CDR3 is TGTGCCAGCAGTTTGGGGAATCAGCCCCAGCATTTT. Its protein product is CASSLGNQPQHF.

The chain links TRBV30 to TRBJ1-4; D is undetermined. Germline CDR1 is GTSNPN and CDR2 is SVGIG (reference sequence). This CDR3 has 10 residues. V was pared by 1 base and J by 8 bases, with 2 bases between. CDR3 sequence reads: CAWSGEKLFF. The CDR3, as DNA: TGTGCCTGGAGTGGGGAAAAACTGTTTTTT.

The genes are TRBV9 and TRBJ2-5; 11 nucleotides agree with TRBD1. CDR1 is SGDLS, CDR2 YYNGEE, per germline. V was pared by 5 bases and J by 5 bases, with 8 bases of the junction left unmatched. CDR3 length: 15 amino acids. In nucleotides, the CDR3 is TGTGCCAGCAGTATGTGGACAGGGGGCGGGGAGACCCAGTACTTC. Translated: CASSMWTGGGETQYF.

Here the CDR3 reads CAWSTSYQSLNEKLFF. CDR3 DNA: TGTGCCTGGTCCACCTCCTATCAATCCCTTAATGAAAAACTGTTTTTT. The rearrangement links TRBV30 to TRBJ1-4, with D unclear. The length of the CDR3 is 16 residues. V was cut by 5 bases and J by 4 bases, with 20 bases left in between. Germline CDR1 reads GTSNPN; CDR2 reads SVGIG (reference sequence).

V is TRBV7-2 and J is TRBJ2-7; 11 nucleotides align to TRBD1. Germline CDR1 and CDR2: SGHTA and FQGNSA. V lost 2 bases to trimming and J lost 2 bases; unmatched junction nucleotides: 2. The CDR3 totals 15 residues. The CDR3 sequence: CASSLMGQGAYEQYV. The DNA of the CDR3 is TGTGCCAGCAGCTTAATGGGACAGGGGGCCTACGAGCAGTACGTC.

This chain joins TRBV3-1 and TRBJ1-2; D not certain. The CDR3 covers 14 residues. Deletions cut 4 bases from V and 3 bases from J, with 12 bases between. Germline V gene sequence: CDR1 LGHDT, CDR2 YNNKEL (reference sequence). CDR3 nucleotides: TGTGCCAGCAGCCCTCGGACGGATTACTATGGCTACACCTTC. Translated: CASSPRTDYYGYTF.

V usage is TRBV7-9 and J usage is TRBJ2-7; unclear D gene. The ends were cut back, 5 bases at V and 5 bases at J, with 7 bases in the middle. The CDR3 spans 11 residues. The germline V gene has CDR1 SEHNR and CDR2 FQNEAQ (reference sequence). The CDR3 is CASSPQHEQYF. In DNA form, the CDR3 reads TGTGCCAGCAGCCCCCAGCACGAGCAGTACTTC.

This chain links TRBV20-1 with TRBJ2-3; TRBD2 matches 10 bases. The CDR3 totals 14 residues. From germline, CDR1 is DFQATT and CDR2 SNEGSKA (reference sequence). The V and J ends lost 6 bases and 2 bases, in that order; junction bases with no gene match: 5. In nucleotides, the CDR3 is TGCAGTGCCAGGACTAGCGGTTACACAGATACGCAGTATTTT. Its translation is CSARTSGYTDTQYF.

This chain's CDR3 is CASSLGVPETQYF. The CDR3 DNA sequence: TGCGCCAGCAGCCTGGGGGTGCCGGAGACCCAGTACTTC. V gene TRBV4-1 combines with J gene TRBJ2-5; D is possibly TRBD1 or TRBD2 (5 bases each). Trimming shortened V by 4 bases and J by 5 bases, and 11 bases separated the two germline ends. Germline V gene data show CDR1 as MGHRA and CDR2 as YSYEKL. This CDR3 region has 13 residues.

The chain is built from TRBV3-1 and TRBJ2-1, with 8 bases matching TRBD2. Germline V gene data show CDR1 as LGHDT and CDR2 as YNNKEL (reference sequence). Germline trimming cut 4 bases from V and 6 bases from J; bases unmatched to any gene: 5. The CDR3 covers 14 residues. CDR3 loop: CASSPRGGTNEQFF. The CDR3 nucleotides are TGTGCCAGCAGCCCACGGGGGGGGACCAATGAGCAGTTCTTC.

The V gene is TRBV15, the J gene TRBJ1-4, with TRBD1 identical over 7 bases. The CDR3 totals 18 residues. Germline V CDR1 and CDR2: LNHNV, YYDKDF (reference sequence). The junction had 13 bases not matched to a gene; V was cut back by 1 base and J by 5 bases. The CDR3 protein is CATSRASFWDSSNEKLFF. CDR3 sequence (DNA): TGTGCCACCAGCAGAGCCTCTTTTTGGGACAGTTCGAATGAAAAACTGTTTTTT.